This TCR beta chain appears in the sequencing data of a study of T-cell reconstitution after alpha-beta-depleted transplantation in children. CDR1 and CDR2 (germline): LGHDT, YNNKEL (reference sequence). This CDR3 comprises 14 residues. The ends were cut back, 0 bases at V and 10 bases at J, with 10 bases in the middle. Construction of the TCRbeta library involved unique molecular identifiers. TCRdb re-analysed the PCR reads in MiXCR, keeping a single row per CDR3 protein. The sample lists about 400,000 distinct CDR3 sequences, roughly 13% seen once, with over 3.5% in the top ten. Sample: PBMCs, taken from the stem cell graft. This chain connects TRBV3-1 to TRBJ1-6, with D possibly matching TRBD1 (5 bases). This TCR came from a human donor who donated a stem cell graft to a child with Fanconi anemia. In nucleotides, the CDR3 is TGTGCCAGCAGCCAAGATGTCGGGGACTCACCCCTCCACTTT. Its protein is CASSQDVGDSPLHF.